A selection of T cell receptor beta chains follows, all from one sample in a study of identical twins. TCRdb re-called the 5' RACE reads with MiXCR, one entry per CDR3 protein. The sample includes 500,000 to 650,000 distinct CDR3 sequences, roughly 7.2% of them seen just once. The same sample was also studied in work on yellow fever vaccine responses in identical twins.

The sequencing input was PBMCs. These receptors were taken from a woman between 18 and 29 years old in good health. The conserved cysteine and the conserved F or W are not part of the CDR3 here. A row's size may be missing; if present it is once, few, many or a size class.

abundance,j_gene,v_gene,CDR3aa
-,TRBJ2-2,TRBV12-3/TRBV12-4,ASSPRLAGLGNTGELF
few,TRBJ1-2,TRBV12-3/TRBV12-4,ASSHDRVYGYT
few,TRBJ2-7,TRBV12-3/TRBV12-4,ASSLARLGEQY
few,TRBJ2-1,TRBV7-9,ASSLLSSLRNEQF
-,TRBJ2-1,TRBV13,ASSSSLAGGPYNEQF
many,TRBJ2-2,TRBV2,ASSLIGGTGELF
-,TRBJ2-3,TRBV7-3,ASSKNGDPGATDTQY
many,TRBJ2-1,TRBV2,ASKGLVYNEQF
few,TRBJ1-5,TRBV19,ASSFTRLNQPQH
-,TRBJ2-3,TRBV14,ASSQDLGLAGSDTQY
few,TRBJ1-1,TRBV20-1,SANRGGANTEAF
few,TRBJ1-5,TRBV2,ASGPGTATYSNQPQH
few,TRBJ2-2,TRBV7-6,ASSLVIVGTINTGELF
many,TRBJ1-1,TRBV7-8,ASSLASGSSEAF
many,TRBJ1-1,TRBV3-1,ASSPKTGQSEAF
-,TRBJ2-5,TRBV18,ASRRDLLAGGPQTQY
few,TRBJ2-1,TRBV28,ASSLGPNSGVTIEQF
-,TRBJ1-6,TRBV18,ASSPGQSSNSPLH
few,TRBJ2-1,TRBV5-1,ASSLGFGQGNVGEQF
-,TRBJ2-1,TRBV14,ASSQARYRGTLLNEQF
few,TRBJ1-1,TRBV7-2,ARPQEGPTEAF